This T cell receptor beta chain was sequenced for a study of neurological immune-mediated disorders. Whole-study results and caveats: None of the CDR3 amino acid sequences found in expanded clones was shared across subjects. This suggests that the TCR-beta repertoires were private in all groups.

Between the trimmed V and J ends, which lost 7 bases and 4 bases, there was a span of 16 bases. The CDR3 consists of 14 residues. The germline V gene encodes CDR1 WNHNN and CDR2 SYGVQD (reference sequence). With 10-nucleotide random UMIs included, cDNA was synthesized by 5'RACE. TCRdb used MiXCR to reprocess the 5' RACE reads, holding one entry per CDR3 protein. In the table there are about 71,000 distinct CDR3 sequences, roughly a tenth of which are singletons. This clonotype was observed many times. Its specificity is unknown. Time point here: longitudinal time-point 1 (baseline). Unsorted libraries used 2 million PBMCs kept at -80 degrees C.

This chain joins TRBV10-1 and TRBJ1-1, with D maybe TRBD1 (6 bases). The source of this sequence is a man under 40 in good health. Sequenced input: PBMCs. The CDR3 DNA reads TGCGCCAGCACCCTAAGACAGGTCGCCACTGAAGCTTTCTTT. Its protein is CASTLRQVATEAFF.